Reported below is one T cell receptor (beta chain). Its specificity is unknown. The CDR3 has 16 amino acids. Trimming removed 0 bases at V and 0 bases at J, with 9 bases between. Germline CDR1 MNHEY, CDR2 SVGEGT. The sample is drawn from a study of T cell responses to AZD1222 COVID-19 vaccine. Method: immunoSEQ multiplex PCR; TCRdb's copy keeps in-frame clones and lacks some. The sample holds approximately 170,000 clones, approximately 92% seen once. Study-wide results and limits: Donors were largely white British and mainly female; clonal diversity was possibly underestimated. Spike was spanned by vaccine-associated CD4 TCRs, which were dominant at 160-218 and 743-854. The peak T cell response came first, and repertoires were sampled only after it. It was only six AZD1222 recipients who were seropositive at baseline.

This rearrangement joins TRBV6-2 or TRBV6-3 to TRBJ1-5, with a tentative D call TRBD1 (5 bases). This sequence originates from an adult in good health. Source: peripheral blood, taken on day 0 of AZD1222 vaccination. The CDR3 DNA sequence: TGTGCCAGCAGTTACTCGTCAGGGTATAGCAATCAGCCCCAGCATTTT. Its translation is CASSYSSGYSNQPQHF.